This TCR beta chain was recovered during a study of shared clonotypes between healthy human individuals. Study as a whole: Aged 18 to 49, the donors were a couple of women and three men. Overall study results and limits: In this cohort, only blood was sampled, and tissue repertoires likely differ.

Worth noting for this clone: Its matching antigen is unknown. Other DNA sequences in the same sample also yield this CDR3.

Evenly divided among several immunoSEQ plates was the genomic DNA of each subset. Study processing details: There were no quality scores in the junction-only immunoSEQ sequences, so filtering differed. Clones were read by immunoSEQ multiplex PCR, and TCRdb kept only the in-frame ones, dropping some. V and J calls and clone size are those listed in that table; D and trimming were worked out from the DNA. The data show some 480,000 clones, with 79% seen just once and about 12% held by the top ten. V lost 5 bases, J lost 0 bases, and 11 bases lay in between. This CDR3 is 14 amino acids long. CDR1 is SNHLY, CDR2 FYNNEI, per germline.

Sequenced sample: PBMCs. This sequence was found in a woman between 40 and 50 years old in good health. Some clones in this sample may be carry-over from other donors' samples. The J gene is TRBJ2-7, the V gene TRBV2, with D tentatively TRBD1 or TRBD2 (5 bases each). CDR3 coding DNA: TGTGCCAGCAGTTCCGGGACGGGCTCCTACGAGCAGTACTTC. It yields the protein CASSSGTGSYEQYF.